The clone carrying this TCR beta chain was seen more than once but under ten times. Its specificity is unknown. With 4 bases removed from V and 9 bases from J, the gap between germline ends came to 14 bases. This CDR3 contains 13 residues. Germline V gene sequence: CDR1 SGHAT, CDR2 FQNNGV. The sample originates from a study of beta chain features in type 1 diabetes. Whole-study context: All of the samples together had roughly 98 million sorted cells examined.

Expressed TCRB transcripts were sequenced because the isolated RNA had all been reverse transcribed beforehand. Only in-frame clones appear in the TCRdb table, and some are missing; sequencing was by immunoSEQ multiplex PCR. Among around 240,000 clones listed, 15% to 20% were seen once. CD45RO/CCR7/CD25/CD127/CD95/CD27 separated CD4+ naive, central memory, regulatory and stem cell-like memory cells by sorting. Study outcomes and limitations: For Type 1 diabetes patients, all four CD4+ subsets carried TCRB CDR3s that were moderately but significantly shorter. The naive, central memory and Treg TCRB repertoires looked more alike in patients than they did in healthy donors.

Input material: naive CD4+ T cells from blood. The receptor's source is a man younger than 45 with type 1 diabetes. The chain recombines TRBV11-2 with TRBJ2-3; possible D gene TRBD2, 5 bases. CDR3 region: CASSSGLANTQYF. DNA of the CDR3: TGTGCCAGCAGCTCCGGACTGGCAAACACGCAGTATTTT. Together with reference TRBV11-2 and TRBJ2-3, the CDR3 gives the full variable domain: EAGVAQSPRYKIIEKRQSVAFWCNPISGHATLYWYQQILGQGPKLLIQFQNNGVVDDSQLPKDRFSAERLKGVDSTLKIQPAKLEDSAVYLCASSSGLANTQYFGPGTRLTVL.